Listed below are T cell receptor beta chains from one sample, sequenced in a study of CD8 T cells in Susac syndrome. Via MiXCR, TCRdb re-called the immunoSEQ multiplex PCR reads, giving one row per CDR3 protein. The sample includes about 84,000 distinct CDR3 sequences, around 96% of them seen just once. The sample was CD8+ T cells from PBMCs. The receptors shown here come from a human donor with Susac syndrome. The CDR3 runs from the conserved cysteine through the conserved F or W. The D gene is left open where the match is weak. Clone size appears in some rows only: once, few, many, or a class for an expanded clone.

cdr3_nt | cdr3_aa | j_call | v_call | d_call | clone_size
TGTGCCAGCCTTTGGGACACTGAAGCTTTCTTT | CASLWDTEAFF | TRBJ1-1 | TRBV6-5 | - | once
TGCGCCAGCAGCCCCGGCAGAGCAATCCAAGAGACCCAGTACTTC | CASSPGRAIQETQYF | TRBJ2-5 | TRBV4-1 | - | -
TGTGCCAGCAGCATAGGGGACAGGGCCCTCTATGGCTACACCTTC | CASSIGDRALYGYTF | TRBJ1-2 | TRBV9 | TRBD1 | -
TGCAGCGCCCGATCTCCGGGCTTTTATGGCTACACCTTC | CSARSPGFYGYTF | TRBJ1-2 | TRBV29-1 | - | -
TGTGCCAGCAGCGTAGTAACGGGCACTGAAGCTTTCTTT | CASSVVTGTEAFF | TRBJ1-1 | TRBV9 | - | -
TGTGCCAGCAGTTCAGGGGGGAGCACAGATACGCAGTATTTT | CASSSGGSTDTQYF | TRBJ2-3 | TRBV12-3/TRBV12-4 | - | -
TGTGCCAGCAGCGTAGTAGTATCGGGACTTTGGGATGAGCAGTTCTTC | CASSVVVSGLWDEQFF | TRBJ2-1 | TRBV9 | - | -
TGTGCCAGCAGCTTACTCAGCGGACCCCAAGAGACCCAGTACTTC | CASSLLSGPQETQYF | TRBJ2-5 | TRBV7-2 | - | -
TGTGCCAGCAGTTTAAGCACGGGCGGAGATGGCTACACCTTC | CASSLSTGGDGYTF | TRBJ1-2 | TRBV12-3/TRBV12-4 | - | -
TGTGCCATACGGACTACCCTTAATGAGCAGTTCTTC | CAIRTTLNEQFF | TRBJ2-1 | TRBV2 | - | -
TGTGCCAGCAGCCGACCCGGGACTAGCGCCTACGAGCAGTACTTC | CASSRPGTSAYEQYF | TRBJ2-7 | TRBV28 | TRBD2 | -
TGTGCCACCACATCGGGGGCTCACACCGGGGAGCTGTTTTTT | CATTSGAHTGELFF | TRBJ2-2 | TRBV24-1 | - | -
TGCGCCAGCAGCCCATCCGGGACTACACATGAGCAGTTCTTC | CASSPSGTTHEQFF | TRBJ2-1 | TRBV4-3 | TRBD2 | -
TGTGCCAGCAGTGACCGGCGGACCCAGTACTTC | CASSDRRTQYF | TRBJ2-5 | TRBV2 | - | -
TGCGCCAGCAGCCCCCACCCCGGCCTGACTAGCGACACTGAGCAGTTCTTC | CASSPHPGLTSDTEQFF | TRBJ2-1 | TRBV4-3 | TRBD2 | -
TGCGCCAGCAGCCAAGAAAGGTGGATTGGGACTGAAGCTTTCTTT | CASSQERWIGTEAFF | TRBJ1-1 | TRBV4-1 | - | -
TGTGCCAGCAACTCCGGCGGGGGGGCCGGGGAGCTGTTTTTT | CASNSGGGAGELFF | TRBJ2-2 | TRBV5-6 | TRBD2 | -